These 31 T cell receptor beta chains share one sample of origin, sequenced in a study of shared clonotypes between healthy human individuals. Sequencing was performed with immunoSEQ multiplex PCR; in TCRdb, only in-frame clones are kept and a portion is missing. The sample includes millions of clones, about 93% seen only once; the top ten take under 2%. Terminally differentiated effector memory CD45RA+ cells were left out of the naive CD8 fraction, which was CD45RO-negative and positively selected for CCR7. Sequenced sample: naive CD8+ T cells from PBMCs. The receptors here all came from a young man in good health. Some clones in this sample may be carry-over from other donors' samples.

The chain uses TRBV28 and TRBJ1-2; 7 bases agree with TRBD1. CDR3 length: 14 amino acids. V lost 6 bases, J lost 0 bases, and 4 bases stayed unmatched. Germline lookup yields CDR1 MDHEN and CDR2 SYDVKM. CDR3 bases: TGTGCCAGCAGGCGGGACAGAGCTAACTATGGCTACACCTTC. Its translation is CASRRDRANYGYTF.

The chain links TRBV5-1 to TRBJ1-1; no clear D. The ends were cut back, 0 bases at V and 6 bases at J, with 18 bases in the middle. The CDR3 loop spans 16 amino acids. The germline gives CDR1 SGHRS, CDR2 YFSETQ. The CDR3 loop reads CASSLANGAHLSEAFF. Here the CDR3 DNA reads TGCGCCAGCAGCTTGGCCAACGGAGCCCACCTCTCTGAAGCTTTCTTT. Using reference TRBV5-1 and TRBJ1-1 for the parts outside the CDR3, the full variable domain is KAGVTQTPRYLIKTRGQQVTLSCSPISGHRSVSWYQQTPGQGLQFLFEYFSETQRNKGNFPGRFSGRQFSNSRSEMNVSTLELGDSALYLCASSLANGAHLSEAFFGQGTRLTVV.

The chain uses TRBV2 and TRBJ2-3; D ambiguous. Germline V gene data show CDR1 as SNHLY and CDR2 as FYNNEI. The CDR3 spans 14 residues. Trimming took off 1 base at V and 2 bases at J, with 7 bases between the two ends. CDR3 in amino acids: CASSEGDFTDTQYF. The CDR3 nucleotides are TGTGCCAGCAGTGAAGGGGATTTCACAGATACGCAGTATTTT.

This chain links TRBV6-5 with TRBJ2-3; 8 bases map to TRBD1. From germline, CDR1 is MNHEY and CDR2 SVGAGI. J gave up 4 bases and V 7 bases, and 10 bases lay outside the gene matches. The CDR3 totals 15 residues. CDR3 sequence reads: CASKVTRQGPDTQYF. DNA for the CDR3: TGTGCCAGCAAGGTAACCCGACAGGGGCCAGATACGCAGTATTTT.

The V call is TRBV7-9, the J call TRBJ1-3, with D maybe TRBD1 (5 bases). From germline, CDR1 is SEHNR and CDR2 FQNEAQ (reference sequence). The CDR3 consists of 16 residues. Trimming removed 1 base at V and 1 base at J, with 11 bases between. The DNA for the CDR3 is TGTGCCAGCAGCTTAGGTCCGGGGGAGTCTGGAAACACCATATATTTT. Amino acid sequence: CASSLGPGESGNTIYF.

The gene calls are TRBV21-1 and TRBJ2-7; the D call in the table, TRBD2, was not verified against the DNA. TRBV21-1 is tagged as a pseudogene. The CDR3 length is 15 residues. The CDR3 reads CASSSRREGRYEQYF. CDR3 bases: TGTGCCAGCAGCTCTCGAAGGGAGGGTAGGTACGAGCAGTACTTC.

This sequence joins TRBV30 and TRBJ2-7; no reliable D call. This CDR3 is 14 amino acids long. The V end was cut by 0 bases, the J end by 0 bases, with 9 bases between. The germline V gene has CDR1 GTSNPN and CDR2 SVGIG (reference sequence). This CDR3 reads CAWSVFGYSYEQYF. The CDR3 DNA reads TGTGCCTGGAGTGTATTTGGGTACTCCTACGAGCAGTACTTC.

The chain carries TRBV5-6 and TRBJ2-7, with TRBD1 matching 7 bases. Losses at the gene ends were 3 bases for V and 6 bases for J; bases not matched to a gene: 6. There are 13 residues in the CDR3. In germline, CDR1 is SGHDT, CDR2 YYEEEE. The CDR3 reads CASSWSTGSEQYF. For the CDR3, the DNA is TGTGCCAGCAGCTGGTCGACAGGGAGCGAGCAGTACTTC.

The rearrangement joins TRBV28 to TRBJ2-7; possibly TRBD1 or TRBD2 for D (7 bases each). The V end was cut by 6 bases, the J end by 6 bases, with 15 bases between. Looked up from germline, CDR1 is MDHEN and CDR2 is SYDVKM. CDR3 length: 13 residues. Here the CDR3 reads CASRLQGGSEQYF. The CDR3 DNA is TGTGCCAGCAGACTCCAGGGGGGGAGCGAGCAGTACTTC.

CDR3 amino acids: CASSLRRGRSNEKLFF. The CDR3 region has the DNA TGTGCCAGCAGCTTAAGACGGGGGCGGTCTAATGAAAAACTGTTTTTT. V and J are TRBV7-9 and TRBJ1-4; TRBD1 might be the D (6 bases). The length of the CDR3 is 16 residues. Germline assignment: CDR1 SEHNR and CDR2 FQNEAQ (reference sequence). Trimming removed 2 bases at V and 3 bases at J, with 13 bases between.

The count of this clone is one. The chain combines TRBV27 with TRBJ2-7; 10 bases map to TRBD1. CDR1 and CDR2 (germline): MNHEY, SMNVEV (reference sequence). Trimming took 0 bases from V and 2 from J; bases not matched to a gene: 7. The CDR3 totals 17 residues. Here the CDR3 reads CASSLSIRGTGAYEQYF. The DNA for the CDR3 is TGTGCCAGCAGTTTATCGATTCGTGGGACAGGGGCCTACGAGCAGTACTTC.

This chain connects TRBV27 to TRBJ1-4; unclear D gene. The CDR3 totals 15 residues. Trimming took 5 bases from V and 6 from J, leaving 16 bases between them. Germline lookup yields CDR1 MNHEY and CDR2 SMNVEV (reference sequence). DNA of the CDR3: TGTGCCAGCAGTCCCCTCAGTATTAGGGATGAAAAACTGTTTTTT. Translated, it gives CASSPLSIRDEKLFF.

V usage is TRBV4-2 and J usage is TRBJ2-7, with 10 bases that match TRBD2. The ends lost 2 bases at V and 4 bases at J; junction bases unmatched: 8. Germline assignment: CDR1 LGHNA and CDR2 YNFKEQ. The CDR3 sequence is 16 residues long. The CDR3 DNA sequence: TGTGCCAGCAGCCAATCCTTTACTAGCGGGAAATACGAGCAGTACTTC. It encodes CASSQSFTSGKYEQYF.

This clone was picked up a small number of times. The rearrangement links TRBV19 to TRBJ1-3, with 7 bases aligning to TRBD1. Unmatched junction bases numbered 4, after V lost 5 bases and J lost 0 bases. The CDR3 spans 15 residues. Per germline, CDR1 LNHDA and CDR2 SQIVND (reference sequence). The CDR3 protein is CASSPRDSSGNTIYF. CDR3 nucleotide sequence: TGTGCCAGTAGTCCCCGGGACAGCTCTGGAAACACCATATATTTT.

The chain couples TRBV28 to TRBJ2-7; D may be TRBD1 (5 bases). The CDR3 contains 15 residues. Germline-derived CDR1 and CDR2 are MDHEN and SYDVKM. V gave up 3 bases and J gave up 4 bases, with 16 bases separating them. The CDR3 sequence: CASSLGQGLIYEQYF. The DNA for the CDR3 is TGTGCCAGCAGTTTGGGGCAGGGTCTCATATACGAGCAGTACTTC. The variable domain in full, with the rest retrieved from reference TRBV28 and TRBJ2-7, is DVKVTQSSRYLVKRTGEKVFLECVQDMDHENMFWYRQDPGLGLRLIYFSYDVKMKEKGDIPEGYSVSREKKERFSLILESASTNQTSMYLCASSLGQGLIYEQYFGPGTRLTVT.

The chain joins TRBV2 to TRBJ2-1; no firm D call. Trimming shortened V by 1 base and J by 10 bases, and 8 bases separated the two germline ends. CDR1 is SNHLY and CDR2 is FYNNEI in the germline V gene. This CDR3 is 12 amino acids long. This CDR3 reads CASSEGLTEQFF. CDR3 coding DNA: TGTGCCAGCAGTGAAGGTCTCACGGAGCAGTTCTTC. The full variable domain, in which reference TRBV2 and TRBJ2-1 provide the parts outside the CDR3, is EPEVTQTPSHQVTQMGQEVILRCVPISNHLYFYWYRQILGQKVEFLVSFYNNEISEKSEIFDDQFSVERPDGSNFTLKIRSTKLEDSAMYFCASSEGLTEQFFGPGTRLTVL.

As concerns this clone: At the DNA level, this CDR3 is encoded by other sequences in the same sample as well. The chain employs TRBV27 and TRBJ2-7; TRBD1 matches at 10 bases. Germline CDR1 reads MNHEY; CDR2 reads SMNVEV (reference sequence). The CDR3 sequence is 15 residues long. The J segment lost 3 bases and the V segment lost 5 bases, leaving 7 bases of the junction unmatched. CDR3 sequence (DNA): TGTGCCAGCAGTCCCAGAGGGACAGGGGTCTACGAGCAGTACTTC. Translating it yields CASSPRGTGVYEQYF.

CDR3 DNA: TGTGCCAGCAGTCAACCTAATCAGCCCCAGCATTTT. Its translation is CASSQPNQPQHF. The chain joins TRBV27 to TRBJ1-5; D unclear. Per the germline V gene, CDR1 is MNHEY and CDR2 is SMNVEV (reference sequence). The length of the CDR3 is 12 residues. The ends were cut back, 5 bases at V and 4 bases at J, with 6 bases in the middle.

With regard to this clone: The junction shows a germline mismatch at one end, possibly a read error. This chain connects TRBV13 to TRBJ1-2; D might be TRBD1 (5 bases). This CDR3 is 10 amino acids long. The germline gives CDR1 PRHDT, CDR2 FYEKMQ (reference sequence). CDR3: CASSLDRTDF. The CDR3 DNA sequence: TGTGCCAGCAGCTTAGACAGGACGGATTTC.

The chain has TRBV7-9 and TRBJ2-3; possibly TRBD1 for D (5 bases). Between the trimmed V and J ends, which lost 5 bases and 7 bases, there was a span of 19 bases. This CDR3 is built from 15 residues. Germline values: CDR1 SEHNR, CDR2 FQNEAQ (reference sequence). The CDR3 is CASSPGSYPHYTQYF. Here the CDR3 DNA reads TGTGCCAGCAGCCCAGGGTCCTACCCACACTATACGCAGTATTTT.

The V and J genes are TRBV27 and TRBJ2-7; D may be TRBD1 (5 bases). The germline V gene encodes CDR1 MNHEY and CDR2 SMNVEV (reference sequence). V was pared by 6 bases and J by 0 bases, with 15 bases between. The CDR3 is 15 amino acids. The CDR3 loop is CASSPQQGLSYEQYF. The CDR3 DNA reads TGTGCCAGCAGCCCCCAGCAGGGCCTCTCCTACGAGCAGTACTTC.

This sequence joins TRBV11-3 and TRBJ2-5, with 7 bases identical to TRBD2. Unmatched junction bases numbered 7, after V lost 2 bases and J lost 4 bases. Looked up from germline, CDR1 is SGHNT and CDR2 is YENEEA. This CDR3 is built from 15 residues. The CDR3 protein is CASSLFAGEGETQYF. CDR3 coding DNA: TGTGCCAGCAGCTTATTTGCGGGAGAGGGAGAGACCCAGTACTTC. Supplemented by reference TRBV11-3 and TRBJ2-5, the full variable domain reads EAGVVQSPRYKIIEKKQPVAFWCNPISGHNTLYWYLQNLGQGPELLIRYENEEAVDDSQLPKDRFSAERLKGVDSTLKIQPAELGDSAVYLCASSLFAGEGETQYFGPGTRLLVL.

The chain combines TRBV28 with TRBJ2-3; D perhaps matches TRBD1 (6 bases). CDR3 length: 18 amino acids. V was trimmed by 6 bases and J by 0 bases, leaving 22 bases between them. Germline CDR1 is MDHEN and CDR2 is SYDVKM. The CDR3 reads CASSTQGLRTASTDTQYF. The DNA for the CDR3 is TGTGCCAGCAGCACCCAAGGCCTAAGGACAGCTAGCACAGATACGCAGTATTTT.

V is TRBV15 and J is TRBJ2-3, with D perhaps TRBD1 (8 bases). The germline gives CDR1 LNHNV, CDR2 YYDKDF (reference sequence). V lost 5 bases to trimming and J lost 3 bases, with 18 bases between them. This CDR3 region has 16 residues. DNA for the CDR3: TGTGCCACCAGCCCTAAACAGGGGGGGTCAACAGATACGCAGTATTTT. It encodes CATSPKQGGSTDTQYF.

This chain connects TRBV29-1 to TRBJ2-1; 7 bases fit TRBD2. There are 15 residues in the CDR3. From germline, CDR1 is SQVTM and CDR2 ANQGSEA. Trimming cost V 0 bases and J 3 bases; bases outside gene matches: 5. In DNA form, the CDR3 reads TGCAGCGTTGAAGATTGGGGGGAGGGCTACAATGAGCAGTTCTTC. Its protein product is CSVEDWGEGYNEQFF.

The chain employs TRBV5-6 and TRBJ2-5; no firm D call. Deletions cut 2 bases from V and 2 bases from J, with 16 bases between. The length of the CDR3 is 16 residues. Germline V gene lookup returns CDR1 SGHDT and CDR2 YYEEEE. The chain's CDR3 is CASSFELPRTQETQYF. Written as DNA, the CDR3 is TGTGCCAGCAGCTTCGAGCTACCGAGGACGCAAGAGACCCAGTACTTC.

As to this clone: At the DNA level, this CDR3 is encoded by other sequences in the same sample as well. CDR3 sequence reads: CASSIEGVSEQYF. CDR3 sequence (DNA): TGTGCCAGTAGTATTGAGGGTGTCAGCGAGCAGTACTTC. The chain combines TRBV19 with TRBJ2-7; TRBD2 is a possible D gene (5 bases). Between the trimmed V and J ends, which lost 3 bases and 6 bases, there was a span of 12 bases. Germline CDR1 reads LNHDA; CDR2 reads SQIVND (reference sequence). CDR3 length: 13 amino acids.

On this clone itself: This specimen includes other DNA sequences encoding the same CDR3. The chain couples TRBV7-9 to TRBJ2-7; 10 bases match TRBD2. The CDR3 length is 16 residues. Germline loops: CDR1 SEHNR, CDR2 FQNEAQ (reference sequence). V dropped 1 base and J dropped 2; count of bases not matched to a gene: 5. CDR3 in amino acids: CASSLGLAGSTYEQYF. CDR3 DNA: TGTGCCAGCAGCTTAGGACTAGCGGGTTCCACCTACGAGCAGTACTTC.

This clone appeared once. V gene TRBV4-3 combines with J gene TRBJ1-2; 7 bases align to TRBD1. Germline V gives CDR1 LGHNA, CDR2 YSLEER. This CDR3 is 16 amino acids long. The V gene end was trimmed by 1 base and the J gene end by 1 base; junction bases not matched to a gene: 6. This CDR3 is CASSQGQGVINYGYTF. The CDR3 region has the DNA TGCGCCAGCAGCCAAGGGCAGGGGGTTATTAACTATGGCTACACCTTC.

This clone has only one observation. DNA for the CDR3: TGTGCCAGCAGTTTGGGACGGTACTCCTACGAGCAGTACTTC. Its protein is CASSLGRYSYEQYF. The V and J genes are TRBV27 and TRBJ2-7, with D perhaps TRBD1 or TRBD2 (5 bases each). The CDR3 is 14 amino acids. Germline lookup yields CDR1 MNHEY and CDR2 SMNVEV (reference sequence). The V gene lost 3 bases and the J gene lost 0 bases, with 9 bases spanning the gap.

This chain connects TRBV7-9 to TRBJ2-3; 7 bases are shared with TRBD2. This CDR3 comprises 17 residues. Germline assignment: CDR1 SEHNR and CDR2 FQNEAQ (reference sequence). Losses at the gene ends were 3 bases for V and 5 bases for J; bases not matched to a gene: 14. The CDR3 here is CASSFLIGRESKDTQYF. Here the CDR3 DNA reads TGTGCCAGCAGCTTCCTCATAGGGCGGGAGTCGAAAGATACGCAGTATTTT.